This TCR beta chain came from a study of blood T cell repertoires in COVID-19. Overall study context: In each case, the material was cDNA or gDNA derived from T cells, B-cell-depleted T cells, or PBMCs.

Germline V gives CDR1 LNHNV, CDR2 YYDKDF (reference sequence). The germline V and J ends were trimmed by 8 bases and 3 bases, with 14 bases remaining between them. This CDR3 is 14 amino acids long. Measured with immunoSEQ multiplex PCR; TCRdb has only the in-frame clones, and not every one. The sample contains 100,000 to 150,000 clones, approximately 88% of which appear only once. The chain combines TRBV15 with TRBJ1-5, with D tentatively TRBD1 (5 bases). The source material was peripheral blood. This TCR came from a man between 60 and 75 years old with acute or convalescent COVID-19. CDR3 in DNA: TGTGCCACCGGGAGGGGTTTAGACAATCAGCCCCAGCATTTT. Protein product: CATGRGLDNQPQHF. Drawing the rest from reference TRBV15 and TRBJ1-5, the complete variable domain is DAMVIQNPRYQVTQFGKPVTLSCSQTLNHNVMYWYQQKSSQAPKLLFHYYDKDFNNEADTPDNFQSRRPNTSFCFLDIRSPGLGDTAMYLCATGRGLDNQPQHFGDGTRLSIL.